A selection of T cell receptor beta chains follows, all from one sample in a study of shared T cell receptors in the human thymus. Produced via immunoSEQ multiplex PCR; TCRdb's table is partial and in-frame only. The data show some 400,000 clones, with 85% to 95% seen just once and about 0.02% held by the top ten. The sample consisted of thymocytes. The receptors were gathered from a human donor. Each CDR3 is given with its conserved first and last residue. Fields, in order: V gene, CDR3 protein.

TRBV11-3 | CASSFRAGKYNEQFF
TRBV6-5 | CASSPGRGNTEAFF
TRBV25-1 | CASKGRDRGFTTNEKLFF
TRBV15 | CATSPIPTVEDANTGELFF
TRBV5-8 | CASSSENSNQPQHF
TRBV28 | CASRGGQGVADEGYTF
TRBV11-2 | CASSYIRGKGPGNTIYF
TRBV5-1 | CASSLGADSFFPDTQYF
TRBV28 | CATLKQGMNTEAFF
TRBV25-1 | CASMKDSLNYEQYF
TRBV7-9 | CASSFGAGSGTDTQYF
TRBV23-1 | CASSPRYEQYF
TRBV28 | CASSDELYEQYF
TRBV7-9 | CASSLSALNSYEQYF
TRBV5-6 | CASSFFREWRTEAFF
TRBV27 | CASSFHRFEDTQYF
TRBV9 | CASSPGGGISSTDTQYF
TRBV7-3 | CASSLGQGGYEQYF
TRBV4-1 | CASSHPREATYEQYF
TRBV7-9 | CASSLAAGGNGEAFF
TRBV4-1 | CASSQAGTSGSSYEQYF
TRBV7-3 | CASPPWYEQYF
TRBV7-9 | CASTPDWKPYEQYF
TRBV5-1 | CASSPGRMETYEQYF
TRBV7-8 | CASSLWVFLGQGSSYEQYF
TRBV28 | CASSFRQDNEQFF
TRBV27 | CASSSEQTSNQPQHF
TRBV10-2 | CASKVWLAGSEQYF
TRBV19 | CASSIRDSRAGYTF
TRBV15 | CATSRRPAQPKTSYNEQFF
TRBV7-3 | CASSLGRGVYNEQFF
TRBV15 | CATSGVGLTLNYGYTF
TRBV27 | CASSLGPPISSGNTIYF
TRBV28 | CASLRVVSGNTIYF
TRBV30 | CARGRGAGAFNEQFF
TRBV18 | CASSATSGRGANEQFF
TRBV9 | CASSLGTGGDEQYF
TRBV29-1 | CSVLDKQSSLSSGNTIYF
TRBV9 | CASSVQGPNTGELFF
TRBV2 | CASSDNPPGLAVAYEQYF
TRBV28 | CASSLFWGRLAGGLRQYF